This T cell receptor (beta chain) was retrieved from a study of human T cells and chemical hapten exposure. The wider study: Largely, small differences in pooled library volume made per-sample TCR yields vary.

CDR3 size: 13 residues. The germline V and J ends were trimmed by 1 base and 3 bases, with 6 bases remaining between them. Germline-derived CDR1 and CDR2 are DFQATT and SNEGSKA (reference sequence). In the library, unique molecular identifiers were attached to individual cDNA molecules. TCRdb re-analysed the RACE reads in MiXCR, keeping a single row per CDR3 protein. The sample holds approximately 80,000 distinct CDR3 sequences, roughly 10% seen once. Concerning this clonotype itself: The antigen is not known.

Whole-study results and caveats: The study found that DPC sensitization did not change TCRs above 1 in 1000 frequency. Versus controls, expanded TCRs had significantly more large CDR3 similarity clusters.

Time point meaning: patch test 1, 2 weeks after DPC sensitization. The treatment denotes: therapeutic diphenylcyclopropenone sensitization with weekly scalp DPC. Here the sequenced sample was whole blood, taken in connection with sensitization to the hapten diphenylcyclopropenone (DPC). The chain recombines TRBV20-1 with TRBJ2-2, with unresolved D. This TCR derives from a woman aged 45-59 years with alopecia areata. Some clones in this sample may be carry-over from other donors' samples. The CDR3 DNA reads TGCAGTGCTAGAGGGCCCGACACCGGGGAGCTGTTTTTT. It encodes CSARGPDTGELFF.